This T cell receptor (beta chain) was found in a study of blood T cell repertoires in COVID-19 (dated by TCRdb to the early 2020s). Regarding the study in general: Collaborator samples came from the United States, Italy and Spain and covered acute and convalescent phases of COVID-19. The prospective study material was composed of cDNA or gDNA derived from T cells, B-cell-depleted T cells, or PBMCs. The dataset comprised deeply sampled blood TCRbeta repertoires from subjects exposed to, actively infected with, or recovered from COVID-19. A freely available public database, intended as a resource for researchers studying the immune response to SARS-CoV-2, is where the repertoires were released. Samples were obtained from the ongoing ImmuneRACE study (first 160 participants) and from 1,200 or so subjects provided by 6 global collaborators. Sample metadata almost always included a de-identified subject ID, COVID-19 status, age in years and sex. HLA class I and class II types, where available, came from metadata supplied by the sample provider rather than from assay-based typing. The investigation overall reported the following: Clinical and demographic metadata were provided uncurated, with the amount varying by source and participant.

In the case of this clone: What this receptor recognizes is not known. No much larger clonotype is one base removed from it; base qualities were not supplied.

TCRbeta CDR3 regions were amplified from genomic DNA using the immunoSEQ Assay, a bias-controlled multiplex PCR. The original pipeline was this. Nucleated cell counts per sample were estimated from amplification of reference gene primers within the assay. To quantify the absolute abundance of each unique TCRbeta CDR3 rearrangement, sequence reads were collapsed and filtered. For each sample, productive Simpson clonality was calculated by taking the square root of Simpson's diversity index across productive rearrangements. The source is immuneACCESS, and TCRdb retained only in-frame sequences with V and J called. Part of the clones is not carried over; for the studies checked, unresolved V genes explain less than half of this, and the remainder is unexplained. V and J calls and clone size are those listed in that table; D and trimming were worked out from the DNA. This sample lists around 230,000 clones; more than 65% were detected once. The biggest ten clones account for 7.5% to 9% of the sample.

The germline V gene provides CDR1 SGHTA and CDR2 FQGNSA. Trimming accounts for 5 bases at V and 8 bases at J, while the number of junction bases matched to no gene is 6. Spanning cysteine to phenylalanine, the CDR3 consists of 14 amino acids. The DNA shown is the 42-base CDR3, in frame from base 1. Whole blood was collected in K2EDTA tubes by collaborating institutions according to the institutions' own protocols. Collaborator samples were shipped for TCRbeta analysis as frozen whole blood, isolated PBMCs, or DNA extracted from either sample type. The chain couples TRBV7-2 to TRBJ1-4; 9 junctional bases match TRBD1. The receptor was isolated from a woman of 80 years or more with acute or convalescent COVID-19. The specimen was peripheral blood. CDR3 region: CASSRTGVGEKLFF. The nucleotide sequence reads as follows: TGTGCCAGCAGCCGGACAGGGGTGGGCGAAAAACTGTTTTTT.